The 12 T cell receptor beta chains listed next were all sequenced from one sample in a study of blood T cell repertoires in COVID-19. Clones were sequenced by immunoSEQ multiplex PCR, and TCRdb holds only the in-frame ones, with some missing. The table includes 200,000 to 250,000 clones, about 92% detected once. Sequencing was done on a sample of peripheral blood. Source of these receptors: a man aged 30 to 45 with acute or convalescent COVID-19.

CDR3 residues: CASSSRTGGIYEQYF. The DNA for the CDR3 is TGTGCCAGCAGCTCACGGACAGGGGGAATCTACGAGCAGTACTTC. The chain couples TRBV7-2 to TRBJ2-7; 10 bases are shared with TRBD1. This CDR3 region has 15 residues. The germline CDR1 and CDR2 sequences are SGHTA and FQGNSA. V gave up 4 bases and J gave up 3 bases; unmatched junction bases: 6.

CDR3 residues: CASSMLTDSYEQYF. The CDR3 nucleotides are TGTGCCAGCAGCATGCTGACAGATTCCTACGAGCAGTACTTC. V and J are TRBV7-9 and TRBJ2-7; D is possibly TRBD1 (5 bases). Germline V gives CDR1 SEHNR, CDR2 FQNEAQ (reference sequence). The CDR3 loop spans 14 amino acids. Trimming took 5 bases from V and 1 from J, leaving 12 bases between them.

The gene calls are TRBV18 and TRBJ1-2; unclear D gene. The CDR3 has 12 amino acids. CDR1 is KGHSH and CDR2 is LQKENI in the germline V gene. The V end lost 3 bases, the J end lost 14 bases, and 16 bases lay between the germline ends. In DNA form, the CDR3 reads TGTGCCAGCTCACCGTTGGCAGTCGAAATGACCTTC. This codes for CASSPLAVEMTF.

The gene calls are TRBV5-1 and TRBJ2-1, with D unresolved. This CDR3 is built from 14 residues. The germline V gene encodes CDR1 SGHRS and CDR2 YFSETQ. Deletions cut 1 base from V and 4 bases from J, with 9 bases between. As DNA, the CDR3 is TGCGCCAGCAGCTTGAGTGCGGTGTACAATGAGCAGTTCTTC. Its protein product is CASSLSAVYNEQFF. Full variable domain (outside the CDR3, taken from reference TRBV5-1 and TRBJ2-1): KAGVTQTPRYLIKTRGQQVTLSCSPISGHRSVSWYQQTPGQGLQFLFEYFSETQRNKGNFPGRFSGRQFSNSRSEMNVSTLELGDSALYLCASSLSAVYNEQFFGPGTRLTVL.

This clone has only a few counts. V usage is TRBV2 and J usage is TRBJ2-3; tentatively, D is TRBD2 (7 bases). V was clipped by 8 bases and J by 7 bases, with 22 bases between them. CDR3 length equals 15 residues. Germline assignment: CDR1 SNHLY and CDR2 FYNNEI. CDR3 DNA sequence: TGTGCCAGCGGGGGGCAATGGCGGGAGCCGAATACGCAGTATTTT. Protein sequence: CASGGQWREPNTQYF.

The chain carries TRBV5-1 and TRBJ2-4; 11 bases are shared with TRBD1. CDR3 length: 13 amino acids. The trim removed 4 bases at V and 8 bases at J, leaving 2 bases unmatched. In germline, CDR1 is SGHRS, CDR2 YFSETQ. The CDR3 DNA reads TGCGCCAGCAGCCAGGGACAGGGGGACATTCAGTACTTC. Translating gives CASSQGQGDIQYF.

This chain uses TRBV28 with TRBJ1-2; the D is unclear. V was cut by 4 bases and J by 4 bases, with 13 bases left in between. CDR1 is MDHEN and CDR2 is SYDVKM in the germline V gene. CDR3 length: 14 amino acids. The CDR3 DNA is TGTGCCAGCAGTTCTACCTCTATCGGCTATGGCTACACCTTC. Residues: CASSSTSIGYGYTF.

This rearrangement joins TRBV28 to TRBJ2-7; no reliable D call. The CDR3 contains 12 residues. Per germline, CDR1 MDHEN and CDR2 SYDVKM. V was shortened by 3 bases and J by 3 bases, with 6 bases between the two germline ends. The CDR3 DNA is TGTGCCAGCAGTTTTTACAGCTACGAGCAGTACTTC. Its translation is CASSFYSYEQYF.

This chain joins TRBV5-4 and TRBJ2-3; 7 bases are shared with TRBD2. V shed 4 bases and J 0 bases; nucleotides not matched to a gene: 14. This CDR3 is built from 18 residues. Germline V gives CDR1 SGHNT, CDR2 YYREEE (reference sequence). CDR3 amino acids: CASSPNSNSGLSTDTQYF. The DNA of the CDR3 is TGTGCCAGCAGCCCGAACTCTAATTCGGGACTAAGCACAGATACGCAGTATTTT.

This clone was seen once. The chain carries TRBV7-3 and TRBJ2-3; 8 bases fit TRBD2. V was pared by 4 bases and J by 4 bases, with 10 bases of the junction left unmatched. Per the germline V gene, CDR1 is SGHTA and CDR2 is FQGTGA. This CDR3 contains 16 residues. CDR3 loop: CASSSQASGSSDTQYF. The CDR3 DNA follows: TGTGCCAGCAGCTCTCAAGCGAGCGGGAGCTCAGATACGCAGTATTTT.

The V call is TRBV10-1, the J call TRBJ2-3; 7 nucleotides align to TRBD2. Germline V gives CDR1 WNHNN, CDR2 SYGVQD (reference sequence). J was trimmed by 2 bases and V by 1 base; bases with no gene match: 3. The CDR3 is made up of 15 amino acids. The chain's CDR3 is CASSEWTRTTDTQYF. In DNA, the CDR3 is TGCGCCAGCAGTGAGTGGACTAGAACCACAGATACGCAGTATTTT.

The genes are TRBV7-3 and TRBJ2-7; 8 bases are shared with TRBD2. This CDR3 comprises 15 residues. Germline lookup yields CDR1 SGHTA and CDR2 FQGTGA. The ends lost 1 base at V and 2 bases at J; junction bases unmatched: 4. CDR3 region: CASSLSGGLTYEQYF. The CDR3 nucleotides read TGTGCCAGCAGCTTAAGCGGGGGGCTCACCTACGAGCAGTACTTC.